This T cell receptor (beta chain) was captured by sequencing in a study of blood T cells in healthy people across ages. Study-level points and caveats: Not knowing donor CMV status may have confounded expanded clonotype changes. PBMC samples, being unsorted, prevented any conclusive comparison of naive and antigen-experienced cells.

For this clonotype: As yet, its antigen is unknown.

The CDR3 totals 20 residues. The V end was cut by 5 bases, the J end by 5 bases, with 33 bases between. Russia was home to the donors, healthy Caucasian individuals aged 6 to 90. PBMCs, at least 7 million per sample, were isolated. It was with a sample-barcoded 5' primer and a J-beta primer mix that a second PCR of about 6 to 12 cycles was run. TCRdb analysed the 5' RACE reads with MiXCR anew, one entry per CDR3 protein. The sample has fewer than 900,000 distinct CDR3 sequences; around 40% are singletons. This clonotype originated in a woman aged 60-75 years in good health. Sequencing was performed on blood. The rearrangement links TRBV12-3 or TRBV12-4 to TRBJ1-2; D may be TRBD1 (5 bases). The CDR3 region is CASSNLDPLQKGRAGYGYTF. The DNA of the CDR3 is TGTGCCAGCAGTAACCTGGATCCCCTACAAAAGGGGAGGGCAGGATATGGCTACACCTTC.